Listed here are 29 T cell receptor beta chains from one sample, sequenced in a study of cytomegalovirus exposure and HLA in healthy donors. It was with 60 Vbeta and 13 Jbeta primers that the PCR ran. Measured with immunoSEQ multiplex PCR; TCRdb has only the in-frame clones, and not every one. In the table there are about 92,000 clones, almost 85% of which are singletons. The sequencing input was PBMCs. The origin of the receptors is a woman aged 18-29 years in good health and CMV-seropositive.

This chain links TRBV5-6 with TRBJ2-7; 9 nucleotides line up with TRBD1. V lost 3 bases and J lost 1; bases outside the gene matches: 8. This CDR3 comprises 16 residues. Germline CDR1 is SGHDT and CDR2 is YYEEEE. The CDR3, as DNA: TGTGCCAGCAGCTCCCTAGGGGACAGGGAATCCTACGAGCAGTACTTC. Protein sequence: CASSSLGDRESYEQYF.

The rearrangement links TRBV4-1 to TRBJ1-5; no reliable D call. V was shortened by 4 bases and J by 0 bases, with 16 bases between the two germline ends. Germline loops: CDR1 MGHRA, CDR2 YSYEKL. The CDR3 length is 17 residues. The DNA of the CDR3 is TGCGCCAGCAGCCTCAAGGGAGGAGATACTAGCAATCAGCCCCAGCATTTT. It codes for CASSLKGGDTSNQPQHF.

The CDR3 bases are TGTGCCAGTAGTACGACAGCCTACTCCTACGAGCAGTACTTC. This codes for CASSTTAYSYEQYF. J is TRBJ2-7 and V is TRBV19; maybe TRBD1 (5 bases). The V end was cut by 4 bases, the J end by 0 bases, with 10 bases between. Germline V lookup: CDR1 LNHDA, CDR2 SQIVND (reference sequence). This CDR3 spans 14 amino acids.

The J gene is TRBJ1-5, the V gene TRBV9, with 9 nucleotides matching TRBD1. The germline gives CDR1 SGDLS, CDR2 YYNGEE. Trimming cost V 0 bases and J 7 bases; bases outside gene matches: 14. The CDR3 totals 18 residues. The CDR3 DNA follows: TGTGCCAGCAGCGTAGACGGGGACAGGGCGAATCGGATACAGCCCCAGCATTTT. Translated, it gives CASSVDGDRANRIQPQHF.

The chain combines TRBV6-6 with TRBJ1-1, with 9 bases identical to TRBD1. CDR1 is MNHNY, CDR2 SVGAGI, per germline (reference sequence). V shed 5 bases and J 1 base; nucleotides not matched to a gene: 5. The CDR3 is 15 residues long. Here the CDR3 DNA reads TGTGCCAGCAGTGCGGGACAGGGTTGGAACACTGAAGCTTTCTTT. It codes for CASSAGQGWNTEAFF.

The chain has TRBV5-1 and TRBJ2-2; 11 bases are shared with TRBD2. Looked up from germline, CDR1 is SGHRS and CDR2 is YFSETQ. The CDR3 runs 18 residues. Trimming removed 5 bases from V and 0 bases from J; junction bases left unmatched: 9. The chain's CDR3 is CASRTLLAGVTNTGELFF. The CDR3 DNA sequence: TGCGCCAGCAGAACCCTACTAGCGGGGGTGACGAACACCGGGGAGCTGTTTTTT. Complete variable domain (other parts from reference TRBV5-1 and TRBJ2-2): KAGVTQTPRYLIKTRGQQVTLSCSPISGHRSVSWYQQTPGQGLQFLFEYFSETQRNKGNFPGRFSGRQFSNSRSEMNVSTLELGDSALYLCASRTLLAGVTNTGELFFGEGSRLTVL.

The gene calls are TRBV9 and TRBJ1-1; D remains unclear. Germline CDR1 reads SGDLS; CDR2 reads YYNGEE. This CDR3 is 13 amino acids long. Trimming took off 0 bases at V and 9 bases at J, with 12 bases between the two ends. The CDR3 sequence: CASSVDPLKKAFF. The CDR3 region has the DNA TGTGCCAGCAGCGTAGACCCACTCAAAAAAGCTTTCTTT.

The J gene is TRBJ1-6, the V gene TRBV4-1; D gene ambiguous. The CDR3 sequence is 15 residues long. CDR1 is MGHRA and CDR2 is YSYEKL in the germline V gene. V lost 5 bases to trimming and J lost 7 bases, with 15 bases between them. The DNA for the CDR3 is TGCGCCAGCAGCACTTCCCCCCTAGGCAATTCACCCCTCCACTTT. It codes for CASSTSPLGNSPLHF.

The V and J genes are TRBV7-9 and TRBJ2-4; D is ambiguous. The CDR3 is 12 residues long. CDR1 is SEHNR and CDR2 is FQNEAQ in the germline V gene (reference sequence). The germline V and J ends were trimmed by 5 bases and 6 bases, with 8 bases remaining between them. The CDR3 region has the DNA TGTGCCAGCAGCCCTAATCGAAACATTCAGTACTTC. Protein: CASSPNRNIQYF.

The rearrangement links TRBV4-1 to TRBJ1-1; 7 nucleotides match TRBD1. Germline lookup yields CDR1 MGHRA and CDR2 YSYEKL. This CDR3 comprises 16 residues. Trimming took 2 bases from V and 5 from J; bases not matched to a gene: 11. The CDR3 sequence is CASSQHPAAGGTEAFF. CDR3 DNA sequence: TGCGCCAGCAGCCAACACCCAGCTGCAGGGGGGACTGAAGCTTTCTTT.

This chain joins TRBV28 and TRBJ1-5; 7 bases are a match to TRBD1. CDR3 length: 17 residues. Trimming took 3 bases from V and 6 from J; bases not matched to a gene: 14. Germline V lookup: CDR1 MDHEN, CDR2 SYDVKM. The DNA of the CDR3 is TGTGCCAGCAGTTTCAGGGGGACGAGCCTGGTGGGTCAGCCCCAGCATTTT. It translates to CASSFRGTSLVGQPQHF.

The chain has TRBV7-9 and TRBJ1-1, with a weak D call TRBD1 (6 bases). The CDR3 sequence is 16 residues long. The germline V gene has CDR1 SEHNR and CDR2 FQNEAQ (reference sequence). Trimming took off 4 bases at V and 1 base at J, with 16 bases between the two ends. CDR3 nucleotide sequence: TGTGCCAGCAGCTCGGGCCAGACAGGAACGAACACTGAAGCTTTCTTT. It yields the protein CASSSGQTGTNTEAFF.

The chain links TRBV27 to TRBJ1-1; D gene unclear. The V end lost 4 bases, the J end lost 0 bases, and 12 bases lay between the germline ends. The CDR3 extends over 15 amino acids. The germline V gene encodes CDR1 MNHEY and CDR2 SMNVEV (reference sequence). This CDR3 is CASSSLSHMNTEAFF. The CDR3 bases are TGTGCCAGCAGTTCCCTTTCGCACATGAACACTGAAGCTTTCTTT.

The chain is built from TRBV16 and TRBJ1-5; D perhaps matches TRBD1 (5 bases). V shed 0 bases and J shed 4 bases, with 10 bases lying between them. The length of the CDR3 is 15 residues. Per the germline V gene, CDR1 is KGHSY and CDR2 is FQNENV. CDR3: CASSQSGLANQPQHF. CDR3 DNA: TGTGCCAGCAGCCAATCGGGACTGGCAAATCAGCCCCAGCATTTT. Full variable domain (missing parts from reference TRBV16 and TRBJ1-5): GEEVAQTPKHLVRGEGQKAKLYCAPIKGHSYVFWYQQVLKNEFKFLISFQNENVFDETGMPKERFSAKCLPNSPCSLEIQATKLEDSAVYFCASSQSGLANQPQHFGDGTRLSIL.

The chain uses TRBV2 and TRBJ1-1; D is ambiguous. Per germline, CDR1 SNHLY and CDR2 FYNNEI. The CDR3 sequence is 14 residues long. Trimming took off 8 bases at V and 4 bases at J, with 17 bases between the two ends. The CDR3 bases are TGTGCCAGCCGATTACGAGGGTCTTCCACTGAAGCTTTCTTT. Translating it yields CASRLRGSSTEAFF.

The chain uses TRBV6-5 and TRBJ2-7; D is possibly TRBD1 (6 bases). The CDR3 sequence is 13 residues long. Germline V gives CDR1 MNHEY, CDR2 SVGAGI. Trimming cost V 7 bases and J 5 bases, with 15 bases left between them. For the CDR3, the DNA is TGTGCCAGCACCAACAGGGTAAGCCACGAGCAGTACTTC. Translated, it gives CASTNRVSHEQYF.

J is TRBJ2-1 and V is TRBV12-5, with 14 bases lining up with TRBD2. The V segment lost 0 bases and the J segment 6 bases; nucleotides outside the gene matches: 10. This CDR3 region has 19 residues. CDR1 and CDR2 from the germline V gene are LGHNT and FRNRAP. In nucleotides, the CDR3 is TGTGCTAGTGGTTTGGTAAGGACTAGCGGGGGGCCTTTCGCCAATGAGCAGTTCTTC. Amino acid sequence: CASGLVRTSGGPFANEQFF.

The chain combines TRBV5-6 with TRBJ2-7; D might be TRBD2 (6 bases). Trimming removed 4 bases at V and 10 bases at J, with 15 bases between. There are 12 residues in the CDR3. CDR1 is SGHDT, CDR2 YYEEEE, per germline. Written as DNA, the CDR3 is TGTGCCAGCAGCCCTGGAGGGGCTTCTCAGTACTTC. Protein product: CASSPGGASQYF. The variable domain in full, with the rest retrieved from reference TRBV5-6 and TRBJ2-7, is DAGVTQSPTHLIKTRGQQVTLRCSPKSGHDTVSWYQQALGQGPQFIFQYYEEEERQRGNFPDRFSGHQFPNYSSELNVNALLLGDSALYLCASSPGGASQYFGPGTRLTVT.

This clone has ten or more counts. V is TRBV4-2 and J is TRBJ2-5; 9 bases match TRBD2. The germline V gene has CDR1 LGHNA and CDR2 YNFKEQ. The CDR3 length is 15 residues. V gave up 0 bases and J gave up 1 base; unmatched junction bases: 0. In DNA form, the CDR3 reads TGTGCCAGCAGCCAAGAGCGGGGGGGCCAAGAGACCCAGTACTTC. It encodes CASSQERGGQETQYF.

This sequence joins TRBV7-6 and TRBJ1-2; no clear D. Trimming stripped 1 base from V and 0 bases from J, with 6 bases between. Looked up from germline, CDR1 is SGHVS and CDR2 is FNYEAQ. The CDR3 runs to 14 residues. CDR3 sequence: CASSLGAANYGYTF. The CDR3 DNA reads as TGTGCCAGCAGCTTAGGTGCAGCTAACTATGGCTACACCTTC.

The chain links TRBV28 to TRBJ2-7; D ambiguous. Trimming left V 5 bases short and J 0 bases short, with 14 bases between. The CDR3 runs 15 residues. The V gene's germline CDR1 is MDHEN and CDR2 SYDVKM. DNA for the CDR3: TGTGCCAGCAGTCCCCTACCCCCCCTCTCCTACGAGCAGTACTTC. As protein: CASSPLPPLSYEQYF.

In nucleotides, the CDR3 is TGTGCCAGCAGCTTAGTGGGGGGAAGGTTTGGGGCCAACGTCCTGACTTTC. It encodes CASSLVGGRFGANVLTF. The V call is TRBV7-6, the J call TRBJ2-6; D perhaps matches TRBD2 (6 bases). The CDR3 loop spans 17 amino acids. Germline CDR1 SGHVS, CDR2 FNYEAQ. The germline V and J ends were trimmed by 1 base and 3 bases, with 13 bases remaining between them.

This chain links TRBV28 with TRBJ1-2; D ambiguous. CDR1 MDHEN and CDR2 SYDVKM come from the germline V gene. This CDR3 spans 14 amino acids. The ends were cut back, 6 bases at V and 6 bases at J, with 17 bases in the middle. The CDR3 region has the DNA TGTGCCAGCAGGTCCCCCGGAGGGTTCAATGGCTACACCTTC. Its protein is CASRSPGGFNGYTF.

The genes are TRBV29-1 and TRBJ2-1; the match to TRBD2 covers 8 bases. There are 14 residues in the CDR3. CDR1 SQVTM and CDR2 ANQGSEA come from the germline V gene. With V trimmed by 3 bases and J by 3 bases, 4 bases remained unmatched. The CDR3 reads CSVETLAGYNEQFF. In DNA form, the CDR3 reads TGCAGCGTTGAGACCCTAGCGGGCTACAATGAGCAGTTCTTC.

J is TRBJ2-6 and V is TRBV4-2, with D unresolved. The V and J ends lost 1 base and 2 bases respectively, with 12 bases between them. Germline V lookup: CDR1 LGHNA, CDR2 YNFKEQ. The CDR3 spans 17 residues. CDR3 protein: CASSQVVGPTGANVLTF. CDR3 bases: TGTGCCAGCAGCCAAGTAGTGGGCCCCACTGGGGCCAACGTCCTGACTTTC.

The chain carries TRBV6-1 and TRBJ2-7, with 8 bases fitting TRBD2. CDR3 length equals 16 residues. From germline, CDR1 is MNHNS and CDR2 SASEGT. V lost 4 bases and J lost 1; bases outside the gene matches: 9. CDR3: CASSVGLAGLSYEQYF. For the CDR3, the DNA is TGTGCCAGCAGTGTAGGACTAGCCGGGTTATCCTACGAGCAGTACTTC.

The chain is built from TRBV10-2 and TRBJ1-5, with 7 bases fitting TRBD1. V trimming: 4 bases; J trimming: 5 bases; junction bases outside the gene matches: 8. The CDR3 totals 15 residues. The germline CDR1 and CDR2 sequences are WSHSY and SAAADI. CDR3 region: CASSARTGIDQPQHF. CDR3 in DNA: TGCGCCAGCAGTGCGAGGACAGGAATAGATCAGCCCCAGCATTTT.

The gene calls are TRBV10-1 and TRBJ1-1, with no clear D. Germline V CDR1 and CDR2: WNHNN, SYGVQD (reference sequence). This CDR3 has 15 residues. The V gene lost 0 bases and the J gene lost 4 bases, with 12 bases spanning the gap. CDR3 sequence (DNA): TGCGCCAGCAGTGAGTCGCACCGTATGGCCACTGAAGCTTTCTTT. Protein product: CASSESHRMATEAFF.

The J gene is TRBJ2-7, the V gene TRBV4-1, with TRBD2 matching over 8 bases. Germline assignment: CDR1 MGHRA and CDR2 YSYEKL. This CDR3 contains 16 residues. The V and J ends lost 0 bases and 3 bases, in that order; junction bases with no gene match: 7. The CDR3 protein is CASSQEVRGEIYEQYF. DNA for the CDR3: TGCGCCAGCAGCCAAGAGGTGCGGGGGGAAATCTACGAGCAGTACTTC.